The 4 T cell receptor beta chains below come from one sample, sequenced in a study of cytomegalovirus exposure and HLA in healthy donors. Use of 60 Vbeta and 13 Jbeta primers characterized the PCR. Method: immunoSEQ multiplex PCR; TCRdb's copy keeps in-frame clones and lacks some. The sample shows around 180,000 clones, around 85% of them seen only once. The sequenced sample was PBMCs. These receptors originate from a boy younger than 10 in good health and CMV-seronegative.

The rearrangement links TRBV6-1 to TRBJ1-1; perhaps TRBD1 as D (5 bases). The CDR3 has 15 amino acids. Germline V gene lookup returns CDR1 MNHNS and CDR2 SASEGT. V was pared by 7 bases and J by 5 bases, with 20 bases between. The CDR3 loop is CASTSDSGSSTEAFF. The DNA of the CDR3 is TGTGCCAGCACGTCAGACTCAGGGTCGAGTACTGAAGCTTTCTTT.

This chain joins TRBV25-1 and TRBJ2-5; tentatively, D is TRBD1 (6 bases). The ends were cut back, 4 bases at V and 2 bases at J, with 11 bases in the middle. The CDR3 loop spans 14 amino acids. Germline V gives CDR1 MGHDK, CDR2 SYGVNS. The CDR3 loop reads CASSGTGIQETQYF. CDR3 bases: TGTGCCAGCAGTGGTACAGGGATTCAAGAGACCCAGTACTTC.

The V call is TRBV7-2, the J call TRBJ2-6; tentative D call: TRBD1 (5 bases). The CDR3 runs 16 residues. Trimming shortened V by 3 bases and J by 5 bases, and 14 bases separated the two germline ends. The germline gives CDR1 SGHTA, CDR2 FQGNSA. Here the CDR3 reads CASSFGTGLRANVLTF. The CDR3, as DNA: TGTGCCAGCAGCTTCGGCACAGGCTTAAGGGCCAACGTCCTGACTTTC.

This chain connects TRBV28 to TRBJ1-6; possibly TRBD1 for D (6 bases). V gave up 1 base and J gave up 6 bases, with 10 bases separating them. The CDR3 contains 15 residues. Germline lookup yields CDR1 MDHEN and CDR2 SYDVKM. CDR3 region: CASSLSTGTNSPLHF. The CDR3 DNA follows: TGTGCCAGCAGTTTATCGACAGGTACTAATTCACCCCTCCACTTT.